A single T cell receptor beta chain is shown here with its context. What it binds is not known. Using immunoSEQ multiplex PCR, the repertoire was profiled, and TCRdb retains in-frame clones only, with some absent. The table has 55,000 to 75,000 clones, about nine tenths seen once. The sample belongs to a study of OX40 agonist ivuxolimab in advanced cancers. Notes on the study in general: In the expanded peripheral T cells, antigen specificity was never determined. CD4+ and CD8+ blood T cells expanded clonally by week 6 at 0.1 to 3.0 mg/kg.

With 2 bases removed from V and 2 bases from J, the gap between germline ends came to 17 bases. The CDR3 loop spans 17 amino acids. Germline lookup yields CDR1 SGHAT and CDR2 FQNNGV. Source: CD4+ or CD8+ T cells sorted from blood, taken in a trial of the OX40 agonist ivuxolimab. This receptor was identified in an adult with an advanced solid tumor such as melanoma, head and neck, liver or kidney cancer. The chain combines TRBV11-2 with TRBJ2-3; a weak D match, TRBD2 (5 bases). CDR3 loop: CASSLLMSGLYTDTQYF. DNA for the CDR3: TGTGCCAGCAGCTTATTGATGAGCGGTCTCTACACAGATACGCAGTATTTT.